This T cell receptor (beta chain) was obtained from a study of T cells in Graves' hyperthyroidism and ophthalmopathy. The V end was cut by 6 bases, the J end by 7 bases, with 12 bases between. This CDR3 has 11 residues. Per germline, CDR1 SQVTM and CDR2 ANQGSEA. From RNA transcripts, TCR beta CDR3 regions were amplified. In the first-round RT-PCR of the TCR CDR3, the HTBI primer set was used. MiXCR was run by TCRdb on the multiplex PCR reads, yielding one entry per CDR3 protein. The table lists about 840,000 distinct CDR3 sequences, approximately 40% of them singletons. The study enrolled patients aged 18 to 65 with newly diagnosed hyperthyroidism of under 2 months' duration. Exclusion of patients followed from uncontrolled infection, other autoimmune disease, pregnancy or lactation.

This clonotype was obtained from a man aged 18 to 30 with Graves' hyperthyroidism. This chain links TRBV29-1 with TRBJ1-2; TRBD1 is a possible D gene (5 bases). Specimen: blood. The CDR3 protein is CSVEGQSGYTF. CDR3 DNA: TGCAGCGTCGAGGGGCAGAGTGGCTACACCTTC.